The 9 T cell receptor beta chains given below trace back to one sample, sequenced in a study of long-term antiretroviral therapy in people with HIV. At the survey level, the v3.0 immunoSEQ assay was run. Assay used: immunoSEQ multiplex PCR; TCRdb lists only in-frame clones, some missing. The sample yields 30,000 or so clones, roughly 97% seen once. The sample here was unsorted PBMCs, taken 7.6 years after starting antiretroviral therapy. The source is a man between 25 and 39 years old with HIV.

The chain carries TRBV6-5 and TRBJ2-1; possibly TRBD2 for D (6 bases). V dropped 6 bases and J dropped 0 bases, with 9 bases sitting between them. The CDR3 has 14 residues. Germline CDR1 and CDR2: MNHEY and SVGAGI. The CDR3 sequence: CASSLANSYNEQFF. For the CDR3, the DNA is TGTGCCAGCAGCCTAGCGAACTCCTACAATGAGCAGTTCTTC.

V gene TRBV9 combines with J gene TRBJ1-4; D remains ambiguous. This CDR3 is built from 14 residues. The V and J ends lost 0 bases and 6 bases respectively, with 9 bases between them. Germline loops: CDR1 SGDLS, CDR2 YYNGEE. The CDR3 region is CASSVGTRDEKLFF. The CDR3 bases are TGTGCCAGCAGCGTAGGGACCCGGGATGAAAAACTGTTTTTT.

The V gene is TRBV7-8, the J gene TRBJ1-1; D unclear. Germline V gives CDR1 SGHVS, CDR2 FQNEAQ. The ends were cut back, 5 bases at V and 3 bases at J, with 10 bases in the middle. This CDR3 region has 13 residues. CDR3 in DNA: TGTGCCAGCAGCCTTACCCGGGACACTGAAGCTTTCTTT. Amino acids: CASSLTRDTEAFF.

The CDR3 bases are TGTGCCAGCAGCCGAGGGGCCGGGGGCGGTATTGAGCAGTACTTC. Translating gives CASSRGAGGGIEQYF. The chain employs TRBV7-2 and TRBJ2-7; D assignment may be TRBD1 or TRBD2 (6 bases each). V was cut by 5 bases and J by 7 bases, with 21 bases left in between. Germline CDR1 SGHTA, CDR2 FQGNSA. The CDR3 sequence is 15 residues long.

The CDR3 DNA sequence: TGCAGCGTTTGTTGGAAGTACCAAGAGACCCAGTACTTC. Translation: CSVCWKYQETQYF. The rearrangement joins TRBV29-1 to TRBJ2-5; the D is unclear. Between the trimmed V and J ends, which lost 5 bases and 0 bases, there was a span of 10 bases. Germline V gene lookup returns CDR1 SQVTM and CDR2 ANQGSEA. The CDR3 is 13 amino acids.

CDR3 region: CASSLQGGGYGYTF. CDR3 DNA sequence: TGCGCCAGCAGTCTACAGGGAGGAGGATATGGCTACACCTTC. The V and J genes are TRBV10-2 and TRBJ1-2; D possibly corresponds to TRBD1 (6 bases). CDR3 length equals 14 residues. With 5 bases removed from V and 5 bases from J, the gap between germline ends came to 15 bases. Germline values: CDR1 WSHSY, CDR2 SAAADI.

DNA of the CDR3: TGTGCCAGCAGCGGAGGAGGGACTAACTATGGCTACACCTTC. Protein product: CASSGGGTNYGYTF. The rearrangement uses TRBV9 and TRBJ1-2; D not resolved. CDR1 and CDR2 from the germline V gene are SGDLS and YYNGEE. Between the trimmed V and J ends, which lost 3 bases and 0 bases, there was a span of 9 bases. The CDR3 consists of 14 residues.

The chain recombines TRBV7-2 with TRBJ2-1, with 14 bases that match TRBD2. The germline V gene encodes CDR1 SGHTA and CDR2 FQGNSA. Losses at the gene ends were 4 bases for V and 7 bases for J; bases not matched to a gene: 3. The CDR3 is 15 residues long. The CDR3 DNA follows: TGTGCCAGCAGCTCGGGACTAGCGGGAGTTAATGAGCAGTTCTTC. This codes for CASSSGLAGVNEQFF.

This rearrangement joins TRBV5-5 to TRBJ2-7; TRBD1 is a possible D gene (5 bases). This CDR3 comprises 16 residues. The germline V gene has CDR1 SGHKS and CDR2 YYEKEE (reference sequence). V lost 4 bases, J lost 3 bases, and 20 bases lay in between. As DNA, the CDR3 is TGTGCCAGCAGCATGGCCGGACGACAGTCCGTCTACGAGCAGTACTTC. Its protein product is CASSMAGRQSVYEQYF. The full variable domain, rest sourced from reference TRBV5-5 and TRBJ2-7, is DAGVTQSPTHLIKTRGQQVTLRCSPISGHKSVSWYQQVLGQGPQFIFQYYEKEERGRGNFPDRFSARQFPNYSSELNVNALLLGDSALYLCASSMAGRQSVYEQYFGPGTRLTVT.